This TCR beta chain was identified during a study of cytomegalovirus exposure and HLA in healthy donors. The protocol was immunoSEQ multiplex PCR, while the TCRdb copy is restricted to in-frame clones and leaves out a portion. Among some 79,000 clones listed, roughly 94% were seen once. The study, taken as a whole, reports: The majority of TCR sequences were rare, yet some public TCRs appeared in many donors.

This clone was detected once. Its antigen is unknown. The sample was PBMCs. The clonotype originates from a woman under 30 in good health and CMV-seropositive.

In DNA, the CDR3 is TGTGCCAGCAGTTTCGGACAGGGTTATGAGCAGTTCTTC. Translation gives CASSFGQGYEQFF. The chain couples TRBV27 to TRBJ2-1, with 8 bases lining up with TRBD1. The CDR3 loop spans 13 amino acids. J gave up 8 bases and V 3 bases, and 3 bases lay outside the gene matches. CDR1 MNHEY and CDR2 SMNVEV come from the germline V gene (reference sequence).